This is a list of T cell receptor beta chains from one sample in a study of cytomegalovirus exposure and HLA in healthy donors. Generated by immunoSEQ multiplex PCR, the TCRdb table keeps only in-frame clones and is missing some. The sample consists of some 150,000 clones, roughly 87% of them appearing once. The specimen sequenced was PBMCs. The receptors were sampled from a woman aged 25-40 years in good health and CMV-seronegative. Both conserved end residues are part of each CDR3. A D gene is named only where the DNA matches it firmly.

D gene: TRBD2; J gene: TRBJ2-7; V gene: TRBV18; CDR3 protein: CASSGISGTFSYEQYF
D gene: .; J gene: TRBJ2-7; V gene: TRBV27; CDR3 protein: CASSHRQFSYEQYF
D gene: .; J gene: TRBJ1-3; V gene: TRBV19; CDR3 protein: CASSTSILPGNTIYF
D gene: TRBD1; J gene: TRBJ1-2; V gene: TRBV7-9; CDR3 protein: CASSRWDRGDGYTF
D gene: .; J gene: TRBJ2-1; V gene: TRBV12-5; CDR3 protein: CASGLVRGDSYNEQFF
D gene: .; J gene: TRBJ2-5; V gene: TRBV4-3; CDR3 protein: CASSQDPGGRGETQYF
D gene: TRBD1; J gene: TRBJ2-7; V gene: TRBV5-4; CDR3 protein: CASSRKDRGYEQYF
D gene: .; J gene: TRBJ1-5; V gene: TRBV7-2; CDR3 protein: CASSPDRTGNQPQHF
D gene: .; J gene: TRBJ1-1; V gene: TRBV14; CDR3 protein: CASSSLRQAPNTEAFF
D gene: .; J gene: TRBJ2-7; V gene: TRBV12-5; CDR3 protein: CASGYRGAAVGSYEQYF
D gene: TRBD1; J gene: TRBJ1-5; V gene: TRBV7-2; CDR3 protein: CASSFQGQGVYQPQHF
D gene: .; J gene: TRBJ1-3; V gene: TRBV7-3; CDR3 protein: CASSQAPGSSGNTIYF
D gene: TRBD1; J gene: TRBJ1-1; V gene: TRBV18; CDR3 protein: CASSPPGQGETEAFF
D gene: TRBD2; J gene: TRBJ2-1; V gene: TRBV29-1; CDR3 protein: CSVEGWLAGNNEQFF
D gene: TRBD1; J gene: TRBJ2-5; V gene: TRBV27; CDR3 protein: CASSLLGTGVETQYF
D gene: .; J gene: TRBJ1-1; V gene: TRBV6-6; CDR3 protein: CAGRTGNTEAFF
D gene: .; J gene: TRBJ2-3; V gene: TRBV2; CDR3 protein: CASSVLPTRTDTQYF
D gene: TRBD1; J gene: TRBJ1-5; V gene: TRBV7-8; CDR3 protein: CASSLLVGDSPYSNQPQHF
D gene: .; J gene: TRBJ1-1; V gene: TRBV9; CDR3 protein: CASSVRPGVGTEAFF
D gene: TRBD2; J gene: TRBJ2-4; V gene: TRBV5-1; CDR3 protein: CASSLEPRGSHQNIQYF
D gene: TRBD2; J gene: TRBJ2-1; V gene: TRBV15; CDR3 protein: CATSYSGGAWDEQFF
D gene: .; J gene: TRBJ1-5; V gene: TRBV7-8; CDR3 protein: CASSLGTGMSNQPQHF
D gene: .; J gene: TRBJ1-5; V gene: TRBV5-6; CDR3 protein: CASSLAGGGWNQPQHF
D gene: TRBD1; J gene: TRBJ1-4; V gene: TRBV27; CDR3 protein: CASSRGQGAEKLFF
D gene: TRBD2; J gene: TRBJ2-3; V gene: TRBV7-9; CDR3 protein: CASSFILAGGGPDTQYF
D gene: .; J gene: TRBJ1-2; V gene: TRBV7-9; CDR3 protein: CASSFGGDGYTF
D gene: .; J gene: TRBJ2-3; V gene: TRBV9; CDR3 protein: CASSVTDTLRTDTQYF
D gene: .; J gene: TRBJ2-1; V gene: TRBV29-1; CDR3 protein: CSVGSAVYNEQFF
D gene: TRBD2; J gene: TRBJ2-3; V gene: TRBV14; CDR3 protein: CASSLAGARYTQYF
D gene: .; J gene: TRBJ2-5; V gene: TRBV29-1; CDR3 protein: CSVIPQGYEQYF
D gene: .; J gene: TRBJ2-3; V gene: TRBV28; CDR3 protein: CASGGGGHTDTQYF
D gene: .; J gene: TRBJ2-7; V gene: TRBV5-4; CDR3 protein: CASSFENFYEQYF
D gene: TRBD1; J gene: TRBJ2-7; V gene: TRBV6-6; CDR3 protein: CASSDSGTGVGEQYF
D gene: TRBD1; J gene: TRBJ1-6; V gene: TRBV7-9; CDR3 protein: CASATDRVSPLHF
D gene: TRBD2; J gene: .; V gene: TRBV5-1; CDR3 protein: CASSLGGTSSHEQYF
D gene: .; J gene: TRBJ1-2; V gene: TRBV5-1; CDR3 protein: CASSQINRVYGYTF
D gene: .; J gene: TRBJ1-2; V gene: TRBV9; CDR3 protein: CASSVASAAGYTF
D gene: TRBD1; J gene: TRBJ1-5; V gene: TRBV29-1; CDR3 protein: CSVGTGVSQPQHF
D gene: .; J gene: TRBJ1-2; V gene: TRBV6-5; CDR3 protein: CASSYSLTGNYGYTF
D gene: TRBD1; J gene: TRBJ1-2; V gene: TRBV16; CDR3 protein: CATGQGYGYTF
D gene: .; J gene: TRBJ2-3; V gene: TRBV6-5; CDR3 protein: CASSPRTDTQYF
D gene: TRBD1; J gene: TRBJ1-1; V gene: TRBV4-1; CDR3 protein: CASSQGGQGAKNTEAFF
D gene: .; J gene: .; V gene: TRBV6-5; CDR3 protein: CASSPTGTSYEQYF
D gene: TRBD1; J gene: TRBJ2-7; V gene: TRBV29-1; CDR3 protein: CSVARGGQGAYEQYF
D gene: .; J gene: TRBJ1-2; V gene: TRBV13; CDR3 protein: CASSLQDYGYTF
D gene: TRBD1; J gene: TRBJ1-1; V gene: TRBV6-5; CDR3 protein: CASRVQGSNTEAFF
D gene: .; J gene: TRBJ2-3; V gene: TRBV5-1; CDR3 protein: CASSSRTGTDTQYF
D gene: TRBD2; J gene: TRBJ2-3; V gene: TRBV19; CDR3 protein: CASSLTRGGQGDTQYF
D gene: TRBD1; J gene: .; V gene: TRBV2; CDR3 protein: CASIGTGVSYEQYF
D gene: .; J gene: TRBJ2-7; V gene: TRBV5-8; CDR3 protein: CASSLLVGGTYEQYF